The 27 T cell receptor beta chains presented below share a single source sample, sequenced in a study of blood T cell repertoires in COVID-19. Clones were read by immunoSEQ multiplex PCR, and TCRdb kept only the in-frame ones, dropping some. The sample has around 300,000 clones, around 91% seen once. Material: peripheral blood. These receptor sequences come from a woman aged 35 to 49 with COVID-19, enrolled during active disease.

This chain joins TRBV5-1 and TRBJ2-1, with D maybe TRBD2 (5 bases). Germline CDR1 SGHRS, CDR2 YFSETQ. V was clipped by 2 bases and J by 9 bases, with 6 bases between them. This CDR3 spans 11 amino acids. This CDR3 reads CASSFEGEQFF. Here the CDR3 DNA reads TGCGCCAGCAGCTTTGAGGGTGAGCAGTTCTTC.

J is TRBJ1-2 and V is TRBV30; no clear D gene. Germline loops: CDR1 GTSNPN, CDR2 SVGIG (reference sequence). This CDR3 region has 12 residues. V was trimmed by 2 bases and J by 5 bases, leaving 9 bases between them. CDR3 sequence reads: CAWSHSIYGYTF. CDR3 coding DNA: TGTGCCTGGAGTCACAGTATTTATGGCTACACCTTC.

This sequence joins TRBV12-3 or TRBV12-4 and TRBJ1-1, with D unresolved. Trimming left V 6 bases short and J 5 bases short, with 13 bases between. The CDR3 runs 13 residues. The CDR3 region is CASRVAARTEAFF. CDR3 coding DNA: TGTGCCAGCAGGGTAGCGGCGAGAACTGAAGCTTTCTTT.

The chain uses TRBV7-8 and TRBJ1-6; tentatively, D is TRBD1 (5 bases). The ends were cut back, 1 base at V and 7 bases at J, with 8 bases in the middle. This CDR3 comprises 14 residues. Germline CDR1 SGHVS, CDR2 FQNEAQ. This CDR3 is CASSLEWTNSPLHF. The CDR3 bases are TGTGCCAGCAGCTTAGAGTGGACAAATTCACCCCTCCACTTT.

This chain joins TRBV5-5 and TRBJ1-1; tentatively, D is TRBD1 (6 bases). The germline CDR1 and CDR2 sequences are SGHKS and YYEKEE (reference sequence). The CDR3 consists of 16 residues. V was trimmed by 2 bases and J by 0 bases, leaving 14 bases between them. CDR3 region: CASSFELDSMNTEAFF. CDR3 nucleotides: TGTGCCAGCAGCTTTGAATTGGACAGCATGAACACTGAAGCTTTCTTT.

V is TRBV7-9 and J is TRBJ2-5, with 8 bases fitting TRBD1. With V trimmed by 5 bases and J by 4 bases, 6 bases remained unmatched. Germline CDR1 SEHNR, CDR2 FQNEAQ (reference sequence). The length of the CDR3 is 14 residues. CDR3 residues: CASSRTGRGETQYF. The CDR3 DNA reads TGTGCCAGCAGCCGGACAGGGCGAGGAGAGACCCAGTACTTC.

This clone showed up just once. The chain employs TRBV19 and TRBJ2-3; 9 positions agree with TRBD2. The CDR3 is 15 residues long. Trimming removed 3 bases from V and 6 bases from J; junction bases left unmatched: 7. CDR1 is LNHDA, CDR2 SQIVND, per germline (reference sequence). CDR3 sequence reads: CASSMKGLAPDTQYF. In nucleotides, the CDR3 is TGTGCCAGTAGTATGAAGGGACTAGCCCCCGATACGCAGTATTTT.

The chain joins TRBV10-3 to TRBJ1-1; D is perhaps TRBD1 (5 bases). The CDR3 is 13 amino acids. Trimming stripped 7 bases from V and 0 bases from J, with 9 bases between. CDR1 is ENHRY, CDR2 SYGVKD, per germline. The CDR3 region is CAITSTVNTEAFF. CDR3 bases: TGTGCCATCACCTCGACAGTGAACACTGAAGCTTTCTTT.

The J gene is TRBJ1-2, the V gene TRBV7-2, with 7 bases lining up with TRBD1. The germline CDR1 and CDR2 sequences are SGHTA and FQGNSA. V shed 2 bases, J shed 2 bases, and the junction held 2 bases outside the gene matches. The length of the CDR3 is 14 residues. The chain's CDR3 is CASSLQGGNYGYTF. DNA for the CDR3: TGTGCCAGCAGCTTACAGGGGGGAAACTATGGCTACACCTTC. Supplemented by reference TRBV7-2 and TRBJ1-2, the full variable domain reads GAGVSQSPSNKVTEKGKDVELRCDPISGHTALYWYRQSLGQGLEFLIYFQGNSAPDKSGLPSDRFSAERTGGSVSTLTIQRTQQEDSAVYLCASSLQGGNYGYTFGSGTRLTVV.

The chain carries TRBV7-9 and TRBJ1-5; unclear D gene. Trimming left V 3 bases short and J 5 bases short, with 5 bases between. CDR3 length: 12 residues. The germline V gene has CDR1 SEHNR and CDR2 FQNEAQ (reference sequence). CDR3 sequence: CASSFADQPQHF. For the CDR3, the DNA is TGTGCCAGCAGCTTTGCAGATCAGCCCCAGCATTTT.

The chain is built from TRBV27 and TRBJ2-2, with 7 bases identical to TRBD2. The junction had 2 bases not matched to a gene; V was cut back by 2 bases and J by 2 bases. The CDR3 sequence is 15 residues long. Germline loops: CDR1 MNHEY, CDR2 SMNVEV (reference sequence). CDR3 region: CASSLLAENTGELFF. Written as DNA, the CDR3 is TGTGCCAGCAGTTTACTAGCGGAAAACACCGGGGAGCTGTTTTTT.

The sample holds one count of this clone. The chain has TRBV9 and TRBJ2-7, with a weak D call TRBD2 (6 bases). CDR1 is SGDLS, CDR2 YYNGEE, per germline. The CDR3 sequence is 15 residues long. The V gene lost 0 bases and the J gene lost 3 bases, with 13 bases spanning the gap. Written as DNA, the CDR3 is TGTGCCAGCAGCGTAGGAGGAGGGAACGACTACGAGCAGTACTTC. Protein: CASSVGGGNDYEQYF.

The chain uses TRBV1 and TRBJ1-2; the table's D gene call, TRBD1, was not cross checked with the DNA. TRBV1 represents a pseudogene. This CDR3 contains 13 residues. The CDR3 nucleotides are TGCACCAGCAGGGGACAGGGAATCTATGGCTACACCTTC. Translated: CTSRGQGIYGYTF.

The rearrangement joins TRBV5-6 to TRBJ2-5; unclear D gene. The V end was cut by 4 bases, the J end by 3 bases, with 10 bases between. This CDR3 comprises 13 residues. Germline CDR1 reads SGHDT; CDR2 reads YYEEEE. The CDR3 bases are TGTGCCAGCAGCCAAGACACAGAAGAGACCCAGTACTTC. It translates to CASSQDTEETQYF.

This clone has only one observation. The chain couples TRBV6-5 to TRBJ2-7; possible D gene TRBD2, 6 bases. Germline V gives CDR1 MNHEY, CDR2 SVGAGI. V lost 8 bases and J lost 2, with 13 bases in between. The CDR3 spans 13 residues. For the CDR3, the DNA is TGTGCCAGCGCATCTTCGGGAGCCTACGAGCAGTACTTC. The encoded protein is CASASSGAYEQYF.

This chain joins TRBV15 and TRBJ2-1, with D hard to call. CDR3 size: 12 residues. The V gene lost 5 bases and the J gene lost 4 bases, with 6 bases spanning the gap. CDR1 is LNHNV, CDR2 YYDKDF, per germline (reference sequence). The CDR3 nucleotides read TGTGCCACCAGCGACGGGTACAATGAGCAGTTCTTC. Protein sequence: CATSDGYNEQFF.

This rearrangement joins TRBV19 to TRBJ1-2; D is unresolved. The CDR3 runs to 11 residues. CDR1 and CDR2 from the germline V gene are LNHDA and SQIVND (reference sequence). V dropped 3 bases and J dropped 6 bases, with 5 bases sitting between them. This CDR3 reads CASSIAHGYTF. The CDR3 coding sequence is TGTGCCAGTAGTATTGCGCATGGCTACACCTTC. The full variable domain, rest sourced from reference TRBV19 and TRBJ1-2, is DGGITQSPKYLFRKEGQNVTLSCEQNLNHDAMYWYRQDPGQGLRLIYYSQIVNDFQKGDIAEGYSVSREKKESFPLTVTSAQKNPTAFYLCASSIAHGYTFGSGTRLTVV.

The CDR3 nucleotides are TGTGCCAGCAGACAGGGGGACATGAACACTGAAGCTTTCTTT. Its translation is CASRQGDMNTEAFF. This sequence joins TRBV2 and TRBJ1-1; 8 bases match TRBD1. V lost 6 bases to trimming and J lost 0 bases; unmatched junction nucleotides: 3. The CDR3 spans 14 residues. In germline, CDR1 is SNHLY, CDR2 FYNNEI. The entire variable domain, with the rest obtained from reference TRBV2 and TRBJ1-1, is as follows: EPEVTQTPSHQVTQMGQEVILRCVPISNHLYFYWYRQILGQKVEFLVSFYNNEISEKSEIFDDQFSVERPDGSNFTLKIRSTKLEDSAMYFCASRQGDMNTEAFFGQGTRLTVV.

The genes are TRBV7-8 and TRBJ1-2; tentative D call: TRBD1 (5 bases). The CDR3 is 16 amino acids. The V gene lost 5 bases and the J gene lost 4 bases, with 20 bases spanning the gap. Germline CDR1 reads SGHVS; CDR2 reads FQNEAQ. CDR3 residues: CASSNRRGEVGYGYTF. The CDR3 bases are TGTGCCAGCAGCAACCGCCGGGGGGAGGTTGGCTATGGCTACACCTTC.

The rearrangement uses TRBV27 and TRBJ1-5, with D perhaps TRBD1 (5 bases). Trimming took 4 bases from V and 6 from J, leaving 10 bases between them. The CDR3 contains 13 residues. In germline, CDR1 is MNHEY, CDR2 SMNVEV (reference sequence). The CDR3: CASSSGFGQPQHF. The CDR3 DNA reads TGTGCCAGCAGTTCAGGGTTCGGTCAGCCCCAGCATTTT.

This rearrangement joins TRBV7-2 to TRBJ1-2; the match to TRBD1 covers 8 bases. V was clipped by 5 bases and J by 1 base; unmatched bases: 3. The germline V gene encodes CDR1 SGHTA and CDR2 FQGNSA. This CDR3 has 14 residues. Written as DNA, the CDR3 is TGTGCCAGCAGCCCCGACAGGGGTAACTATGGCTACACCTTC. Its protein product is CASSPDRGNYGYTF.

Points on this clone: It is likely a read error, because the conserved phenylalanine at the end of the CDR3 is missing. The DNA is left out, because the CDR3 cannot be placed on it with certainty; the CDR3 is given as TCRdb lists it. The V call is TRBV5-1, the J call TRBJ1-2; the DNA was not compared with TRBD1, the D call given in the table. The CDR3 is 14 residues long, counting both termini. Germline assignment: CDR1 SGHRS and CDR2 YFSETQ. CDR3 region: CASSLSGQGILHTL.

The gene calls are TRBV10-3 and TRBJ1-2; D is unclear. This CDR3 spans 15 amino acids. Per germline, CDR1 ENHRY and CDR2 SYGVKD. V was clipped by 0 bases and J by 4 bases, with 12 bases between them. The CDR3 protein is CAISESVGVSYGYTF. CDR3 bases: TGTGCCATCAGTGAGTCCGTGGGAGTAAGCTATGGCTACACCTTC.

The gene calls are TRBV5-4 and TRBJ2-5; 7 nucleotides match TRBD1. The CDR3 is 14 residues long. Germline CDR1 is SGHNT and CDR2 is YYREEE (reference sequence). With V trimmed by 2 bases and J by 1 base, 2 bases remained unmatched. CDR3 residues: CASSFRDSQETQYF. The CDR3 DNA reads as TGTGCCAGCAGCTTCCGGGACAGCCAAGAGACCCAGTACTTC.

This chain links TRBV19 with TRBJ2-7; 11 bases fit TRBD2. In germline, CDR1 is LNHDA, CDR2 SQIVND (reference sequence). The J segment lost 0 bases and the V segment lost 6 bases, leaving 13 bases of the junction unmatched. The CDR3 consists of 18 residues. The CDR3 here is CASSQGGTSGFYSYEQYF. Written as DNA, the CDR3 is TGTGCCAGTAGCCAGGGTGGGACTAGCGGCTTCTACTCCTACGAGCAGTACTTC. Full variable domain (rest looked up from reference TRBV19 and TRBJ2-7): DGGITQSPKYLFRKEGQNVTLSCEQNLNHDAMYWYRQDPGQGLRLIYYSQIVNDFQKGDIAEGYSVSREKKESFPLTVTSAQKNPTAFYLCASSQGGTSGFYSYEQYFGPGTRLTVT.

The chain carries TRBV27 and TRBJ2-1, with TRBD2 as a possible D gene (6 bases). The CDR3 totals 16 residues. From germline, CDR1 is MNHEY and CDR2 SMNVEV (reference sequence). The V and J ends lost 4 bases and 0 bases respectively, with 13 bases between them. The CDR3 spells CASSSRLGSSYNEQFF. The CDR3 DNA reads as TGTGCCAGCAGTTCCAGACTAGGGAGCTCCTACAATGAGCAGTTCTTC.

This sequence joins TRBV3-1 (or the pseudogene TRBV3-2) and TRBJ2-7; 8 positions agree with TRBD2. V trimming: 3 bases; J trimming: 2 bases; junction bases outside the gene matches: 6. Germline values: CDR1 LGHDT, CDR2 YNNKEL (reference sequence). This CDR3 comprises 15 residues. This CDR3 reads CASSQTPGGPYEQYF. As DNA, the CDR3 is TGTGCCAGCAGCCAGACGCCGGGAGGGCCCTACGAGCAGTACTTC.